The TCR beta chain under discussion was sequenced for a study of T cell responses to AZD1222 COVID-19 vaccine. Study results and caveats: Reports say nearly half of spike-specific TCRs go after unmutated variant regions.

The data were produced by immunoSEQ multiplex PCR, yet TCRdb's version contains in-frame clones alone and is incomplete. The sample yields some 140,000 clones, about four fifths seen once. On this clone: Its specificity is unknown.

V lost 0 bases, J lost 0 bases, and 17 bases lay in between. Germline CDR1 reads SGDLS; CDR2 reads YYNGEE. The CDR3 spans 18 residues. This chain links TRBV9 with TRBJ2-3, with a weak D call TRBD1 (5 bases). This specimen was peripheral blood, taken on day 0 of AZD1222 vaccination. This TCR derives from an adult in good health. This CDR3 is CASSVEVWGTASTDTQYF. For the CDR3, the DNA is TGTGCCAGCAGCGTAGAAGTTTGGGGCACCGCTAGCACAGATACGCAGTATTTT.